This T cell receptor (beta chain) came from a study of blood T cell repertoires in COVID-19. At the level of the study: There were acute and convalescent COVID-19 samples, and they came from the United States, Italy and Spain.

Per the authors' pipeline: Using reference gene primer amplification, nucleated cell counts were estimated. Sequencing used immunoSEQ multiplex PCR; TCRdb keeps in-frame clones, though not all of them. V and J calls and clone size are those listed in that table; D and trimming were worked out from the DNA. This sample has tens of thousands of clones, with over 80% found just once. CDR1 is LNHNV, CDR2 YYDKDF, per germline (reference sequence). The CDR3 has 15 amino acids. The V gene lost 0 bases and the J gene lost 3 bases, with 9 bases spanning the gap. This clone came up once. The V and J genes are TRBV15 and TRBJ1-5, with D possibly TRBD1 on 6 matching bases. The receptor was derived from a human donor with active COVID-19. The donor label of this sample is uncertain. Sequencing was performed on peripheral blood. CDR3 in amino acids: CATSRETGANQPQHF. The DNA of the CDR3 is TGTGCCACCAGCAGAGAGACAGGCGCCAATCAGCCCCAGCATTTT. Variable domain in full (rest from reference TRBV15 and TRBJ1-5): DAMVIQNPRYQVTQFGKPVTLSCSQTLNHNVMYWYQQKSSQAPKLLFHYYDKDFNNEADTPDNFQSRRPNTSFCFLDIRSPGLGDTAMYLCATSRETGANQPQHFGDGTRLSIL.